This T cell receptor (beta chain) was captured by sequencing in a study of T cell repertoires in cytomegalovirus infection. About the research overall: An indication of both CMV infection and matching HLA type came from public TCR beta signatures. Notes on the study in general: There were HLA-C-restricted CMV-specific TCR beta clonotypes dominating the ex vivo response. Cumulative public TCR beta family frequency identified carriers of CMV plus the relevant HLA.

MiXCR, applied by TCRdb to the reads, yields one record per CDR3 protein. This repertoire shows 250,000 or so distinct CDR3 sequences, roughly 9.1% found once; its top ten account for around 16%. In its sample, this clonotype was seen many times. The antigen is undetermined. The sequencing input was PBMCs. The clonotype was recovered from a human donor in good health (CMV status not recorded). Some clones in this sample may be carry-over from other donors' samples.

The CDR3 here is CASTIGTGAPYEQYF. Here the CDR3 DNA reads TGCGCCAGCACAATAGGGACAGGGGCCCCCTACGAGCAGTACTTC. The chain employs TRBV10-1 and TRBJ2-7; TRBD1 agrees at 10 bases. Germline trimming cut 7 bases from V and 2 bases from J; bases unmatched to any gene: 8. This CDR3 spans 15 amino acids. CDR1 WNHNN and CDR2 SYGVQD come from the germline V gene (reference sequence).